This record looks at one TCR beta chain sequence and its context. Its specificity is not known. Time point: persistent/refractory GD, antithyroid drugs over 5 years with positive TRAb. After RNA was extracted from PBMCs, the TCR library was made from it. As a group, patients came from one endocrinology department in Xi'an, China. A peripheral blood sample, approximately 10 milliliters in volume, was drawn into EDTA tubes. This entry belongs to a study of regulatory T cells in long-lasting Graves disease. Notes on the study in general: TRBV28, TRBJ1-2 and TRBJ2-5 were segments that persistent disease favored. Thyroid tissue went unstudied; only peripheral blood was examined.

The TCR beta library used iRepertoire HTBI primers with Arm-PCR amplification of CDR3. Each CDR3 protein is one row after TCRdb ran MiXCR on the multiplex PCR reads. The sample lists hundreds of thousands of distinct CDR3 sequences, roughly 20% occurring once. The V gene's germline CDR1 is MNHNS and CDR2 SASEGT. CDR3 length: 15 amino acids. V lost 6 bases and J lost 4; bases outside the gene matches: 11. This chain connects TRBV6-1 to TRBJ1-2; 7 bases map to TRBD1. The sample consisted of peripheral blood mononuclear cells (PBMCs), taken when the disease was refractory, from a patient treated with antithyroid drugs. The sequence came from a female donor with Graves disease. This chain's CDR3 is CASSPDRASFYGYTF. The CDR3 DNA reads TGTGCCAGCAGCCCTGACAGGGCTTCCTTCTATGGCTACACCTTC.